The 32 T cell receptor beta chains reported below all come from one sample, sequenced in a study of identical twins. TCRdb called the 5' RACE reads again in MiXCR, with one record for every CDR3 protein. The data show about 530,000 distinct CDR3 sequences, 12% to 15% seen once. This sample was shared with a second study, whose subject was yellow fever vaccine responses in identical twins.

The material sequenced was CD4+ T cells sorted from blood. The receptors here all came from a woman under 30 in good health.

The CDR3 reads CSARPRGLSSYNEQFF. The CDR3, as DNA: TGCAGTGCTCGCCCCCGTGGTCTGAGCTCCTACAATGAGCAGTTCTTC. The chain is built from TRBV20-1 and TRBJ2-1; unclear D gene. Trimming shortened V by 5 bases and J by 0 bases, and 17 bases separated the two germline ends. This CDR3 is built from 16 residues. Germline V CDR1 and CDR2: DFQATT, SNEGSKA (reference sequence).

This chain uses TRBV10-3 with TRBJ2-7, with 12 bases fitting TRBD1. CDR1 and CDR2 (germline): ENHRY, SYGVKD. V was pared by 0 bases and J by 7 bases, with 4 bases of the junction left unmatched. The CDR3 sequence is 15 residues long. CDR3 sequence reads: CAISESGQGAREQYF. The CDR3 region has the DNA TGTGCCATCAGTGAGTCGGGACAGGGGGCGCGGGAGCAGTACTTC.

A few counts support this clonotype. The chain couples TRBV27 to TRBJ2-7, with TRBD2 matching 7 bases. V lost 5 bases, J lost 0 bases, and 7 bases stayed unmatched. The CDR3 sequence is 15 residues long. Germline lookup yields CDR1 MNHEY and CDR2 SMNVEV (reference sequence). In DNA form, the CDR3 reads TGTGCCAGCAGTCCGATTCGGACTAGCTCCTACGAGCAGTACTTC. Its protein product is CASSPIRTSSYEQYF.

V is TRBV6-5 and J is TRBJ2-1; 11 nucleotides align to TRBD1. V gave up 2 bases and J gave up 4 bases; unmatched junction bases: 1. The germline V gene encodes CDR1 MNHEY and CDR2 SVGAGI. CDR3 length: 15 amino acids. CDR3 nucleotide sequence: TGTGCCAGCAGTTACGGACAGGGGGCTTACAATGAGCAGTTCTTC. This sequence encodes CASSYGQGAYNEQFF.

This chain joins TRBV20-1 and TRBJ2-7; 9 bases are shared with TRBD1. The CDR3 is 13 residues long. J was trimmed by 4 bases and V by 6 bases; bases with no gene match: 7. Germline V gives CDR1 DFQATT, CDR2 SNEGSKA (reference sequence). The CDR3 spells CSAAQGAHYEQYV. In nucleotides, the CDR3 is TGCAGTGCCGCACAGGGGGCCCATTACGAGCAGTACGTC.

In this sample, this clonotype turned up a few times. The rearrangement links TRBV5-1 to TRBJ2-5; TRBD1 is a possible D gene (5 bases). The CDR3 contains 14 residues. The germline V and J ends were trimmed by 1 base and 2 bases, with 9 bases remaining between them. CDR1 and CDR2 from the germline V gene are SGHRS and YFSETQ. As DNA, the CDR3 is TGCGCCAGCAGCTTGAGGACACAACAAGAGACCCAGTACTTC. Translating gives CASSLRTQQETQYF.

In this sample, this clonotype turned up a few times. CDR3 region: CASTRSSGEPGTGELFF. CDR3 DNA sequence: TGTGCCAGCACCCGATCGTCCGGTGAGCCTGGGACCGGGGAGCTGTTTTTT. The rearrangement joins TRBV6-8 to TRBJ2-2; D remains unclear. The CDR3 has 17 amino acids. V lost 7 bases, J lost 5 bases, and 23 bases lay in between. Germline V gene lookup returns CDR1 MNHGY and CDR2 SAAAGT.

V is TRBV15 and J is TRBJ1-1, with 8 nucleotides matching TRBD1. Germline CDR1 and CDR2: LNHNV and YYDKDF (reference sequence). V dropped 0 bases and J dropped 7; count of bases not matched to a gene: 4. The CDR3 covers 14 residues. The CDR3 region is CATSREGGQGEAFF. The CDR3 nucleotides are TGTGCCACCAGCAGAGAAGGCGGACAGGGTGAAGCTTTCTTT.

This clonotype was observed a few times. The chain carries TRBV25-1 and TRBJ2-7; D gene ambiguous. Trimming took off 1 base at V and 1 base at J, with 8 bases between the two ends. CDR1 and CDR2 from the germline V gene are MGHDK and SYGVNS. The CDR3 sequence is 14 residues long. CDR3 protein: CASSESGSSYEQYV. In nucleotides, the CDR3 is TGTGCCAGCAGTGAATCCGGTTCGTCCTACGAGCAGTACGTC.

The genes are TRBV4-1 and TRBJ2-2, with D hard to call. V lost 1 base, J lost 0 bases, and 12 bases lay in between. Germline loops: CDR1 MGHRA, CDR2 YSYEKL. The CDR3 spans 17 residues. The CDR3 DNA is TGCGCCAGCAGCCAAGTCGTACAGACCGCGAACACCGGGGAGCTGTTTTTT. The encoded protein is CASSQVVQTANTGELFF.

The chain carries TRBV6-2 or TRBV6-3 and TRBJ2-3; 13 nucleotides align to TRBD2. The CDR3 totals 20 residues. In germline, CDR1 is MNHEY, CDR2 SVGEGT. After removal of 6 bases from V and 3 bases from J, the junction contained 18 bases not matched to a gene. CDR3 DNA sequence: TGTGCCAGCAGCAAGCCGGGACTAGCGGGATTGACGACAAGTACAGATACGCAGTATTTT. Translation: CASSKPGLAGLTTSTDTQYF.

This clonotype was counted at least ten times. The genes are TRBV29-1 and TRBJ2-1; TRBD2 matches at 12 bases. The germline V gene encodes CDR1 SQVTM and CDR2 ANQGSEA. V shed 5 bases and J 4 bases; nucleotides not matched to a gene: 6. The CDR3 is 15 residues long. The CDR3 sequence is CSVSRLAGAYNEQFF. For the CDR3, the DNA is TGCAGCGTTTCCCGACTAGCGGGGGCATACAATGAGCAGTTCTTC.

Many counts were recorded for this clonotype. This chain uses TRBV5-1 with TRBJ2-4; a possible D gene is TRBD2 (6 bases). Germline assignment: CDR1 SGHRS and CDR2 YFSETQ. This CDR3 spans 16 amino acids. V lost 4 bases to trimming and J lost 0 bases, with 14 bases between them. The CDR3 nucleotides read TGCGCCAGCAGCGACACTAGCTCCCTAGCCAAAAACATTCAGTACTTC. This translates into CASSDTSSLAKNIQYF.

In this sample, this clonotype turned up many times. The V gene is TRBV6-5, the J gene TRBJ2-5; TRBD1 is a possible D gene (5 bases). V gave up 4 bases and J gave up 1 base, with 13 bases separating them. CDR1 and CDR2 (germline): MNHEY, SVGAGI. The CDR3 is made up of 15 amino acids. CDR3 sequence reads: CASSSTKGIQETQYF. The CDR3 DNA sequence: TGTGCCAGCAGTTCCACTAAGGGGATCCAAGAGACCCAGTACTTC.

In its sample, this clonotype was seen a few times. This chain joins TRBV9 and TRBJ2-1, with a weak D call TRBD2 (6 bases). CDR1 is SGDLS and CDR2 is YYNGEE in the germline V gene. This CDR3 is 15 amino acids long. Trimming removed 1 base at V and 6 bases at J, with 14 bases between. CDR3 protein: CASSVFGGTINEQFF. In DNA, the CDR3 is TGTGCCAGCAGCGTATTTGGCGGGACCATCAATGAGCAGTTCTTC.

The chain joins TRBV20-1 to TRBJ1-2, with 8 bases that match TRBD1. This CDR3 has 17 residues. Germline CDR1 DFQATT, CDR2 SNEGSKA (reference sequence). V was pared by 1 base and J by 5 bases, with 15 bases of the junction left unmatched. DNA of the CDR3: TGCAGTGCTAGAGCCAGCGGACCCCAGGGGGCAGGGTATGGCTACACCTTC. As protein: CSARASGPQGAGYGYTF.

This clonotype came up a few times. The CDR3 DNA is TGTGCCATCAGTGACCCGGGACAGGGGTCTGGGGCCAACGTCCTGACTTTC. This encodes CAISDPGQGSGANVLTF. The gene calls are TRBV10-3 and TRBJ2-6; 10 bases agree with TRBD1. The CDR3 has 17 residues. The junction had 3 bases not matched to a gene; V was cut back by 3 bases and J by 1 base. Germline lookup yields CDR1 ENHRY and CDR2 SYGVKD.

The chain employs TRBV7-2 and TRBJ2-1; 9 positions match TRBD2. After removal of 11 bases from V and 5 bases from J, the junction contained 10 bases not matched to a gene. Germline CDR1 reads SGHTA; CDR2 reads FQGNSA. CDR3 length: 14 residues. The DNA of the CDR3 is TGTGCCGTGCGGGGGGGGCAGGTTAACAATGAGCAGTTCTTC. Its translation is CAVRGGQVNNEQFF. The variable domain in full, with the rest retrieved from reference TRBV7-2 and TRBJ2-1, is GAGVSQSPSNKVTEKGKDVELRCDPISGHTALYWYRQSLGQGLEFLIYFQGNSAPDKSGLPSDRFSAERTGGSVSTLTIQRTQQEDSAVYLCAVRGGQVNNEQFFGPGTRLTVL.

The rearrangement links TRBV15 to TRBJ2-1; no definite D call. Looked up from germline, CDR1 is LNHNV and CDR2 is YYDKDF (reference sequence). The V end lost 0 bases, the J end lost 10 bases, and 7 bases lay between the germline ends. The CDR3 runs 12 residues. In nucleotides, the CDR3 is TGTGCCACCAGCAGAGATCGGCGGGAGCAGTTCTTC. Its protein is CATSRDRREQFF.

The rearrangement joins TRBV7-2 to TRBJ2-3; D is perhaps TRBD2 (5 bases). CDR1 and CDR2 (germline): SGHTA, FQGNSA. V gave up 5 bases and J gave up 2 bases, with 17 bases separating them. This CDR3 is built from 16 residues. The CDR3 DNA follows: TGTGCCAGCAGCCCCCGGGCTAGCAGACTCACAGATACGCAGTATTTT. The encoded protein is CASSPRASRLTDTQYF.

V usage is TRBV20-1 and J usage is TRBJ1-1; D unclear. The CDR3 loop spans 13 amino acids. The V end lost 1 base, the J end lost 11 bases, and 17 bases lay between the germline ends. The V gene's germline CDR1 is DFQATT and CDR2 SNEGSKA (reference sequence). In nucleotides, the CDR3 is TGCAGTGCTAGAGCCGCCCCAGTGGCTGGGGCTTTCTTT. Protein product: CSARAAPVAGAFF.

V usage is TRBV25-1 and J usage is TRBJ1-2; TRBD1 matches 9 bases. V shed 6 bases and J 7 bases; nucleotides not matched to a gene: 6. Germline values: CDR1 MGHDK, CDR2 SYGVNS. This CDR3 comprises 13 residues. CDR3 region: CASSGQGYFGYTF. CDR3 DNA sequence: TGTGCCAGCAGCGGACAGGGGTACTTTGGCTACACCTTC.

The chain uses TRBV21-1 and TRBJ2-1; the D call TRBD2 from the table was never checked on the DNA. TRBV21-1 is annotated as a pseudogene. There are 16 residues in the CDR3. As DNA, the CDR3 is TGTGCCAGCAGCGAGCGGGTGGGACGCCGCCCCAATGAGCAGTTCTTC. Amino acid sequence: CASSERVGRRPNEQFF.

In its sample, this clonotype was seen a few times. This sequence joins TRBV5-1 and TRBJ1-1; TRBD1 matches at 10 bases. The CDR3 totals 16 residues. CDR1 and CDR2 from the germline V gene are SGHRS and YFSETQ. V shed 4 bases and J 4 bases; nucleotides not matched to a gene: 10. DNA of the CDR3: TGCGCCAGCAGCCCGCACGGGACAGGGGAGGTCACTGAAGCTTTCTTT. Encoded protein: CASSPHGTGEVTEAFF.

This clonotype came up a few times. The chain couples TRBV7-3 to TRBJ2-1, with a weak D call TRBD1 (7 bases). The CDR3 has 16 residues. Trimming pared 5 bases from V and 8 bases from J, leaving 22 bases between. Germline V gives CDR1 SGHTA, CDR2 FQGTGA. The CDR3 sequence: CASSPGGREGFHEQFF. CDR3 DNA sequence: TGTGCCAGCAGCCCAGGGGGGCGGGAAGGTTTTCATGAGCAGTTCTTC.

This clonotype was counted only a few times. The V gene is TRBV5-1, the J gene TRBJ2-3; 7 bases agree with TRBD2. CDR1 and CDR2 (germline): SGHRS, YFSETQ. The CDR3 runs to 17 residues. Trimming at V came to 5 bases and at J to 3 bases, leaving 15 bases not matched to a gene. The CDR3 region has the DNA TGCGCCAGCAGAGTGGCGAGGGCGGGAGAGGTAACAGATACGCAGTATTTT. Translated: CASRVARAGEVTDTQYF.

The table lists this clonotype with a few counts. CDR3 loop: CASSLPGQGSNEQFF. Here the CDR3 DNA reads TGCGCCAGCAGCTTACCGGGACAGGGTTCCAATGAGCAGTTCTTC. The chain uses TRBV5-1 and TRBJ2-1; 9 nucleotides line up with TRBD1. The germline V gene has CDR1 SGHRS and CDR2 YFSETQ. CDR3 length: 15 amino acids. V gave up 2 bases and J gave up 6 bases; unmatched junction bases: 6.

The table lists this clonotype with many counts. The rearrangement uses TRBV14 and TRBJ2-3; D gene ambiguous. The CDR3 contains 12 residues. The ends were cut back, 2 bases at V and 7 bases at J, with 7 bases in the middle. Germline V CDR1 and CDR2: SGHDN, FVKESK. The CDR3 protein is CASSQYYNTQYF. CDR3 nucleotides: TGTGCCAGCAGCCAATATTACAATACGCAGTATTTT.

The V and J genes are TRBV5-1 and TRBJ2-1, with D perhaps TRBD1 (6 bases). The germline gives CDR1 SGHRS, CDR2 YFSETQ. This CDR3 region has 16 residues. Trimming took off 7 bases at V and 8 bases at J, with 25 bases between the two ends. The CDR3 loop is CASSLGRGRLRDEQFF. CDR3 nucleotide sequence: TGCGCCAGCTCCCTTGGCAGGGGCAGACTTAGGGATGAGCAGTTCTTC.

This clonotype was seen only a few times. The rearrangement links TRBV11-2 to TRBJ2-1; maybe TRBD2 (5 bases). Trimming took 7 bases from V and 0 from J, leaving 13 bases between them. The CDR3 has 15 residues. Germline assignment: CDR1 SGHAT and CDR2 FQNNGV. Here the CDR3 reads CASIGVISSYNEQFF. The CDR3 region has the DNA TGTGCCAGCATCGGGGTGATCAGCTCCTACAATGAGCAGTTCTTC.

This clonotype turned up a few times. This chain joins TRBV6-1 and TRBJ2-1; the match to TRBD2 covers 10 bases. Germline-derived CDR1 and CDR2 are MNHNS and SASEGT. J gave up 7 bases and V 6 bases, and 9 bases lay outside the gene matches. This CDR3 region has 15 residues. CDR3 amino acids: CASRKISGGKNEQFF. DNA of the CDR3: TGTGCCAGCAGAAAGATTAGCGGGGGGAAAAATGAGCAGTTCTTC.

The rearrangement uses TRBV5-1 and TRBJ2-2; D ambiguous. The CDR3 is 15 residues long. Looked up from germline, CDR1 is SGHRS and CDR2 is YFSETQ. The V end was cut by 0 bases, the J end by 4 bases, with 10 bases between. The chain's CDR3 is CASSLAGVPTGELFF. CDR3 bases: TGCGCCAGCAGCTTGGCCGGAGTGCCCACCGGGGAGCTGTTTTTT. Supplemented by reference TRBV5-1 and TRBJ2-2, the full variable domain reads KAGVTQTPRYLIKTRGQQVTLSCSPISGHRSVSWYQQTPGQGLQFLFEYFSETQRNKGNFPGRFSGRQFSNSRSEMNVSTLELGDSALYLCASSLAGVPTGELFFGEGSRLTVL.